The rows below give T cell receptor beta chains drawn from one sample of a study of CD8+CD57+ T cells in acquired aplastic anemia. MiXCR was run by TCRdb on the reads, yielding one entry per CDR3 protein. The sample consists of a few hundred thousand distinct CDR3 sequences, 65% to 80% of them appearing once. The sequenced sample consisted of sorted CD4+, CD8+, or CD8+CD57+ T cells (not recorded which) from PBMCs. The source of these receptors is a human donor in good health, serving as a control. Both conserved end residues are part of each CDR3. The order of the fields is J gene, V gene, clone size, D gene, CDR3 DNA, CDR3 protein. D genes are given only for firm matches. The size field is filled for only some rows; it gives once, few, many or a size class.

j_call: TRBJ1-1
v_call: TRBV7-2
clone_size: -
d_call: -
cdr3_nt: TGTGCCAGCAGCCTGCAAGGGGAGACTGAAGCTTTCTTT
cdr3_aa: CASSLQGETEAFF

j_call: TRBJ2-2
v_call: TRBV7-8
clone_size: -
d_call: -
cdr3_nt: TGTGCCAGCAGCACATGGGGCAGAGGAGGCTACGCCTTCCTGTTTTTT
cdr3_aa: CASSTWGRGGYAFLFF

j_call: TRBJ2-1
v_call: TRBV15
clone_size: many
d_call: TRBD2
cdr3_nt: TGTGCCACCAGCAGAGATCAGGTCGTGAGCGGGGGGGCGAATGAGCAGTTCTTC
cdr3_aa: CATSRDQVVSGGANEQFF

j_call: TRBJ1-5
v_call: TRBV2
clone_size: -
d_call: -
cdr3_nt: TGTGCCAGCAGCCCCGACAGGTTCGCACACCACGAGCATTTT
cdr3_aa: CASSPDRFAHHEHF

j_call: TRBJ2-7
v_call: TRBV7-2
clone_size: -
d_call: -
cdr3_nt: TGTGCCAGCAGCTTAGCAGGCAAGGGCTACGAGCAGTACTTC
cdr3_aa: CASSLAGKGYEQYF

j_call: TRBJ1-6
v_call: TRBV7-8
clone_size: -
d_call: -
cdr3_nt: -
cdr3_aa: CASSSGYEQYFGPHF

j_call: TRBJ2-3
v_call: TRBV20-1
clone_size: once
d_call: -
cdr3_nt: TGCAGTGCCAGACCAAAGGGGACAATAACGCAGTATTTT
cdr3_aa: CSARPKGTITQYF

j_call: TRBJ2-7
v_call: TRBV27
clone_size: once
d_call: -
cdr3_nt: TGTGCCAGCAGTCCGGCCGACAGGAGCTCCTACGAGCAGTACTTC
cdr3_aa: CASSPADRSSYEQYF

j_call: TRBJ2-3
v_call: TRBV7-2
clone_size: -
d_call: -
cdr3_nt: TGTGCCAGCAGCTTAGGATCACAGGTATCGTACGATCAGCAGTATTTT
cdr3_aa: CASSLGSQVSYDQQYF

j_call: TRBJ2-1
v_call: TRBV29-1
clone_size: -
d_call: TRBD2
cdr3_nt: TGCAGCGTAGACCTAGCGGGGACCGTCGATGAGCAGTTCTTC
cdr3_aa: CSVDLAGTVDEQFF

j_call: TRBJ2-7
v_call: TRBV20-1
clone_size: -
d_call: -
cdr3_nt: TGCAGTGCTAGTTGGACCGCCGACGAGCAGTACTTC
cdr3_aa: CSASWTADEQYF

j_call: TRBJ2-1
v_call: TRBV12-3/TRBV12-4
clone_size: -
d_call: -
cdr3_nt: TGTGCCAGCAGCCAGGACTGGTCCTACAATGAGCAGTTCTTC
cdr3_aa: CASSQDWSYNEQFF

j_call: TRBJ1-2
v_call: TRBV20-1
clone_size: -
d_call: -
cdr3_nt: TGCAGCGCGCGAGACGCGGGCCGTGACCATGGCTACACCTTC
cdr3_aa: CSARDAGRDHGYTF

j_call: TRBJ2-7
v_call: TRBV7-2
clone_size: -
d_call: TRBD2
cdr3_nt: TGTGCCAGCAGCCCCGGGGGGGCCTTGGTCTACGAGCAGTACTTC
cdr3_aa: CASSPGGALVYEQYF

j_call: TRBJ1-1
v_call: TRBV5-5
clone_size: once
d_call: -
cdr3_nt: TGTGCCAGCAGCTCCAACCTAGGAGGGACTGAAGCTTTCTTT
cdr3_aa: CASSSNLGGTEAFF

j_call: TRBJ1-1
v_call: TRBV20-1
clone_size: -
d_call: -
cdr3_nt: TGCAGTGCTAGAGTTTCCGGACGGGGAGAAGCTTTCTTT
cdr3_aa: CSARVSGRGEAFF

j_call: TRBJ2-5
v_call: TRBV12-3/TRBV12-4
clone_size: many
d_call: -
cdr3_nt: TGTGCCAGCAGTTTAGAAGTCCTTTCCCAGTACTTC
cdr3_aa: CASSLEVLSQYF

j_call: TRBJ1-5
v_call: TRBV20-1
clone_size: -
d_call: TRBD1
cdr3_nt: TGCAGTGCTAGCAGGGACAGGGGGGGGCAGCCCCAGCATTTT
cdr3_aa: CSASRDRGGQPQHF

j_call: TRBJ2-5
v_call: TRBV12-5
clone_size: -
d_call: -
cdr3_nt: TGTGCTAGTGGCCCAACAGGTATTAGCAATCAGCCCCAGTACTTC
cdr3_aa: CASGPTGISNQPQYF

j_call: TRBJ2-1
v_call: TRBV5-1
clone_size: -
d_call: -
cdr3_nt: TGCGCCAGCAGCTTTCAGGGTAACACTGATTACAATGAGCAGTTCTTC
cdr3_aa: CASSFQGNTDYNEQFF

j_call: TRBJ1-1
v_call: TRBV3-1
clone_size: many
d_call: -
cdr3_nt: TGTGCCAGCAGCCAAGAGCGCTCGGTTTATGAAGCTTTCTTT
cdr3_aa: CASSQERSVYEAFF

j_call: TRBJ2-3
v_call: TRBV19
clone_size: once
d_call: -
cdr3_nt: TGTGCCAGTAGTATTCTAGGGTGGGATACGCAGTATTTT
cdr3_aa: CASSILGWDTQYF

j_call: TRBJ1-6
v_call: TRBV7-2
clone_size: -
d_call: TRBD1
cdr3_nt: TGTGCCAGCAGCCCTCTCCACCGGGACAGTAATTCACCCCTCCACTTT
cdr3_aa: CASSPLHRDSNSPLHF

j_call: TRBJ2-7
v_call: TRBV7-6
clone_size: many
d_call: TRBD2
cdr3_nt: TGTGCCAGCAGCTTAGCGGTGACTAGCATCAACGAGCAGTACTTC
cdr3_aa: CASSLAVTSINEQYF

j_call: TRBJ2-7
v_call: TRBV29-1
clone_size: -
d_call: TRBD2
cdr3_nt: TGCAGCGTTGGACGTAGCGGGGGAGCCAACGAGCAGTACTTC
cdr3_aa: CSVGRSGGANEQYF

j_call: TRBJ1-4
v_call: TRBV19
clone_size: -
d_call: -
cdr3_nt: TGTGCCAGTAGTATCCCCCAGGTGGAGCCCTGGGTGGGTGAAAAACCGTTTTTT
cdr3_aa: CASSIPQVEPWVGEKPFF

j_call: TRBJ1-6
v_call: TRBV9
clone_size: -
d_call: -
cdr3_nt: TGTGCCAGCAGCCCGCAGACTCACTCCTATAATTCACCCCTCCACTTT
cdr3_aa: CASSPQTHSYNSPLHF

j_call: TRBJ1-5
v_call: TRBV2
clone_size: -
d_call: -
cdr3_nt: TGTGCCAGCAGTCCACTCATTCAGCCGGAGCTCTTT
cdr3_aa: CASSPLIQPELF

j_call: TRBJ2-1
v_call: TRBV10-1
clone_size: -
d_call: TRBD1
cdr3_nt: TGCGCCAGCAGTTACACCGGGACAGGCTCCTACAATGAGCAGTTCTTC
cdr3_aa: CASSYTGTGSYNEQFF

j_call: TRBJ2-2
v_call: TRBV20-1
clone_size: -
d_call: -
cdr3_nt: TGCAGTGCTAGAGCGGGGATATGGACCGGGGAGCTGTTTTTT
cdr3_aa: CSARAGIWTGELFF

j_call: TRBJ1-5
v_call: TRBV7-9
clone_size: -
d_call: -
cdr3_nt: TGTGCCAGCAGCGTACTAGCGATGGAGACCCAGTACTTCTTT
cdr3_aa: CASSVLAMETQYFF

j_call: TRBJ2-3
v_call: TRBV19
clone_size: -
d_call: TRBD2
cdr3_nt: TGTGCCAGTAGTACCCGGGTGCCTAGCGGGGAAAACACAGATACGCAGTATTTT
cdr3_aa: CASSTRVPSGENTDTQYF

j_call: TRBJ1-5
v_call: TRBV11-3
clone_size: -
d_call: -
cdr3_nt: TGTGCCAGCAGTTTGAGTGCTAGCGATCAGCCCCAGCATTTT
cdr3_aa: CASSLSASDQPQHF

j_call: TRBJ1-1
v_call: TRBV7-6
clone_size: many
d_call: TRBD1
cdr3_nt: TGTGCCCCGCTTAAGGGGGCGCGGTGGTTCTTT
cdr3_aa: CAPLKGARWFF

j_call: TRBJ1-1
v_call: TRBV7-2
clone_size: many
d_call: TRBD1
cdr3_nt: TGTGCCAGCAGAGGGGGACAGTTGAACACTGAAGCTTTCTTT
cdr3_aa: CASRGGQLNTEAFF

j_call: TRBJ1-6
v_call: TRBV25-1
clone_size: -
d_call: -
cdr3_nt: TGTGCCAGCAGCCCCACCAATAGGGGGGCCTATAATTCACCCCTCCACTTT
cdr3_aa: CASSPTNRGAYNSPLHF

j_call: TRBJ2-2
v_call: TRBV29-1
clone_size: -
d_call: -
cdr3_nt: TGCAGCGTTGGGGAGCTGTTTTTT
cdr3_aa: CSVGELFF

j_call: TRBJ2-1
v_call: TRBV9
clone_size: -
d_call: -
cdr3_nt: TGTGCCAGCAGCCAAGTGCGGAGGGCAAATTACAATGAGCAGTTCTTC
cdr3_aa: CASSQVRRANYNEQFF

j_call: TRBJ1-1
v_call: TRBV30
clone_size: many
d_call: -
cdr3_nt: TGTGCCTGGAGTGGGGCCGTAAGGGGCGCTGAAGCTTTCTTT
cdr3_aa: CAWSGAVRGAEAFF